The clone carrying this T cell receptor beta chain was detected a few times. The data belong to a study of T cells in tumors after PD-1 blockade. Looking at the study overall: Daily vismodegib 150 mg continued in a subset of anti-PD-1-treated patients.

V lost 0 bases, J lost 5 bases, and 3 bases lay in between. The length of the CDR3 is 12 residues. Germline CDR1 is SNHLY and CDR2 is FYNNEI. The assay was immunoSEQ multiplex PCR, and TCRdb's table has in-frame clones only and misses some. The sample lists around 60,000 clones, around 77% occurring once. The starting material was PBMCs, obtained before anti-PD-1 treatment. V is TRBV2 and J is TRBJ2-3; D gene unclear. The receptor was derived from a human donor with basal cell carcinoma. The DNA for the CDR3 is TGTGCCAGCAGTGAAGCACTAGATACGCAGTATTTT. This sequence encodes CASSEALDTQYF.